Each of the 10 T cell receptor beta chains below was sequenced from the same sample in a study of CD8+ T cells in alopecia areata. The treatment here: oral pan-JAK inhibitor, 5-10 mg twice daily. In each case, RNA was isolated and then reverse transcribed into cDNA as the sequencing template. Profiling relied on immunoSEQ multiplex PCR, and the TCRdb table lists in-frame clones only, not all of them. The profile shows about 200,000 clones, around three fifths of them singletons. Material: CD4+ T cells sorted from blood, obtained at week 4, from a patient treated with tofacitinib. The receptors here all came from a human donor with alopecia areata.

This chain connects TRBV20-1 to TRBJ2-1; no clear D gene. Germline V gives CDR1 DFQATT, CDR2 SNEGSKA (reference sequence). V lost 5 bases and J lost 5, with 4 bases in between. The CDR3 is made up of 10 amino acids. The CDR3 region has the DNA TGCAGTGCTGCCCACAATGAGCAGTTCTTC. Protein product: CSAAHNEQFF.

This chain uses TRBV7-9 with TRBJ1-6, with 8 bases that match TRBD1. J lost 10 bases, V lost 4 bases, and 9 bases had no gene match. Germline V gene data show CDR1 as SEHNR and CDR2 as FQNEAQ (reference sequence). There are 15 residues in the CDR3. The chain's CDR3 is CASSSNQGAGSPLHF. In DNA form, the CDR3 reads TGTGCCAGCAGCTCGAATCAGGGGGCCGGGTCACCCCTCCACTTT.

In this sample, this clone turned up once. V and J are TRBV4-1 and TRBJ2-2, with 9 positions matching TRBD2. Germline assignment: CDR1 MGHRA and CDR2 YSYEKL. The trim removed 6 bases at V and 2 bases at J, leaving 10 bases unmatched. This CDR3 region has 17 residues. CDR3 in DNA: TGCGCCAGCAGACTACCTGAGCGGGGGGCCAACACCGGGGAGCTGTTTTTT. Translated: CASRLPERGANTGELFF.

In this sample, this clone turned up a few times. The rearrangement uses TRBV4-3 and TRBJ2-6, with TRBD1 identical over 9 bases. Germline V gene lookup returns CDR1 LGHNA and CDR2 YSLEER. The CDR3 totals 19 residues. V shed 2 bases, J shed 5 bases, and the junction held 13 bases outside the gene matches. The CDR3, as DNA: TGCGCCAGCAGCCAATCGAGCGGGACAGGGAATTATCGGGCCAACGTCCTGACTTTC. This encodes CASSQSSGTGNYRANVLTF.

The gene calls are TRBV23-1 and TRBJ2-7; possible D gene TRBD1, 5 bases. TRBV23-1 is recorded as an ORF, its role being uncertain. There are 13 residues in the CDR3. Trimming removed 6 bases at V and 6 bases at J, with 15 bases between. The CDR3 here is CASRDRGVCEQYF. The CDR3 DNA reads TGCGCCAGCAGGGATAGGGGTGTTTGCGAGCAGTACTTC.

The chain uses TRBV29-1 and TRBJ2-5; 7 nucleotides line up with TRBD2. Germline V gene lookup returns CDR1 SQVTM and CDR2 ANQGSEA. This CDR3 is built from 13 residues. The ends lost 6 bases at V and 4 bases at J; junction bases unmatched: 8. This CDR3 reads CSVAGLRGETQYF. In DNA form, the CDR3 reads TGCAGCGTCGCGGGACTAAGAGGAGAGACCCAGTACTTC.

J is TRBJ1-2 and V is TRBV2; no clear D gene. V was cut by 6 bases and J by 2 bases, with 7 bases left in between. This CDR3 has 12 residues. Per the germline V gene, CDR1 is SNHLY and CDR2 is FYNNEI. CDR3: CASRQANYGYTF. The CDR3 DNA sequence: TGTGCCAGCAGGCAAGCGAACTATGGCTACACCTTC.

This clone was observed a handful of times. This chain links TRBV29-1 with TRBJ1-2, with D unresolved. V was pared by 6 bases and J by 4 bases, with 15 bases between. CDR1 SQVTM and CDR2 ANQGSEA come from the germline V gene. This CDR3 contains 13 residues. The CDR3 DNA sequence: TGCAGCGTCCAATTAACAGCTTTCTATGGCTACACCTTC. This codes for CSVQLTAFYGYTF.

This CDR3 is CASSLDLDTQYF. The CDR3 nucleotides read TGTGCCAGCAGCTTAGATCTCGATACGCAGTATTTT. V gene TRBV7-9 combines with J gene TRBJ2-3, with D unresolved. V was pared by 1 base and J by 6 bases, with 5 bases between. The CDR3 spans 12 residues. Germline V gives CDR1 SEHNR, CDR2 FQNEAQ (reference sequence).

V gene TRBV11-2 combines with J gene TRBJ2-3; D perhaps matches TRBD2 (5 bases). Germline CDR1 SGHAT, CDR2 FQNNGV. This CDR3 is 16 amino acids long. The V gene lost 1 base and the J gene lost 1 base, with 12 bases spanning the gap. CDR3 nucleotide sequence: TGTGCCAGCAGCTTAGGCGGTTCGCGGGGCACAGATACGCAGTATTTT. Translated: CASSLGGSRGTDTQYF. The full variable domain, completed using reference TRBV11-2 and TRBJ2-3, is EAGVAQSPRYKIIEKRQSVAFWCNPISGHATLYWYQQILGQGPKLLIQFQNNGVVDDSQLPKDRFSAERLKGVDSTLKIQPAKLEDSAVYLCASSLGGSRGTDTQYFGPGTRLTVL.